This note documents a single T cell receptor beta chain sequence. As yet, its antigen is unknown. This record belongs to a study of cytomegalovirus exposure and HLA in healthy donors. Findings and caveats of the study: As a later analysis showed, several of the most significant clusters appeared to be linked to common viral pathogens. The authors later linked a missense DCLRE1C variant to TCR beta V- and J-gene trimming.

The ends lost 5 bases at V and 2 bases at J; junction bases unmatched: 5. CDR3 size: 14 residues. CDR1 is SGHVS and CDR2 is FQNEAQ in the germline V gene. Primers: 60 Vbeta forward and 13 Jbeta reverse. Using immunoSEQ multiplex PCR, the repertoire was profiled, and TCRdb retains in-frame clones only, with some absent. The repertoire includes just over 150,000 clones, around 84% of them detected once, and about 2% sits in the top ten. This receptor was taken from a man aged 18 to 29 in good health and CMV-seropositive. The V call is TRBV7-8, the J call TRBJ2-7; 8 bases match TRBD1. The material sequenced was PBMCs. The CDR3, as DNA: TGTGCCAGCAGCCTACGGACAGGGACCTACGAGCAGTACTTC. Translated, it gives CASSLRTGTYEQYF.